The entry that follows covers one T cell receptor (beta chain) sequence. The sample is drawn from a study of identifying expanded T cells in peripheral blood. CDR1 is SGHRS, CDR2 YFSETQ, per germline. The V end was cut by 0 bases, the J end by 4 bases, with 10 bases between. This CDR3 spans 14 amino acids. TCRdb's copy holds only in-frame clones and misses some; the assay was immunoSEQ multiplex PCR. The table records some 96,000 clones, 75% to 90% of them present only once. The specimen sequenced was blood. The genes are TRBV5-1 and TRBJ1-2; TRBD1 might be the D (6 bases). The receptor was derived from a person aged 18 to 70 in good health. The CDR3 sequence: CASSLEGDFYGYTF. The DNA of the CDR3 is TGCGCCAGCAGCTTGGAGGGGGACTTCTATGGCTACACCTTC.